This T cell receptor beta chain derives from a study of CD4 T cell repertoires in COVID-19. As for the study in general: Relabeled CFSE-low cells, IL-2-expanded for 9 to 10 days, met spikes from other coronaviruses. Findings of the study overall: In SARS-CoV and/or HKU1 spike cultures, between about 6.5 and 28% of SARS-CoV-2 clonotypes reappeared. Several top expanded SARS-CoV-2-reactive clonotypes were shared by two or three memory subsets.

These memory T cells were uncultured and sequenced directly after ex vivo isolation. Sequencing used immunoSEQ multiplex PCR; TCRdb keeps in-frame clones, though not all of them. Of 65,000 to 95,000 clones in the sample, 83% were seen once. This CDR3 is 17 amino acids long. Losses at the gene ends were 2 bases for V and 0 bases for J; bases not matched to a gene: 6. CDR1 LGHNA and CDR2 YNFKEQ come from the germline V gene. To note about this clone: What it binds is unknown.

The V call is TRBV4-2, the J call TRBJ2-1, with 8 bases that match TRBD1. Material: CD4+ T cells from peripheral blood, obtained after recovery from COVID-19. The clonotype was recovered from a human donor who had COVID-19. The CDR3 DNA follows: TGTGCCAGCAGCCAACCAGGGGGCTCAGGCTCCTACAATGAGCAGTTCTTC. It is translated as CASSQPGGSGSYNEQFF.